This entry lists 8 T cell receptor beta chains sequenced from one sample in a study of neurological immune-mediated disorders. TCRdb fed the 5' RACE reads into MiXCR, producing one record per CDR3 protein. In the table there are tens of thousands of distinct CDR3 sequences, approximately 5.2% of which are singletons. The specimen sequenced was CD4+ T cells from blood. These receptors were obtained from a woman between 45 and 65 years old in good health.

The table lists this clonotype with many counts. This chain uses TRBV20-1 with TRBJ2-1, with 9 nucleotides matching TRBD2. Looked up from germline, CDR1 is DFQATT and CDR2 is SNEGSKA (reference sequence). The CDR3 loop spans 14 amino acids. The junction had 11 bases not matched to a gene; V was cut back by 5 bases and J by 9 bases. This CDR3 is CSAYPSGKNLEQFF. CDR3 nucleotides: TGCAGTGCTTATCCTAGCGGGAAGAACCTTGAGCAGTTCTTC.

The V and J genes are TRBV3-1 and TRBJ1-6; no reliable D call. Trimming took 8 bases from V and 11 from J, leaving 13 bases between them. The CDR3 spans 12 residues. Germline assignment: CDR1 LGHDT and CDR2 YNNKEL (reference sequence). CDR3 protein: CASSTEAAPLHF. As DNA, the CDR3 is TGTGCCAGCTCTACCGAGGCGGCACCCCTCCACTTT.

This clonotype was seen ten or more times. V is TRBV12-3 or TRBV12-4 and J is TRBJ2-2, with 10 bases aligning to TRBD1. V lost 6 bases and J lost 6; bases outside the gene matches: 7. The CDR3 runs to 15 residues. CDR3 DNA: TGTGCCAGCAGGGAAGACAGGGGGCCCCCCGGGGAGCTGTTTTTT. Amino acid sequence: CASREDRGPPGELFF.

This clonotype was detected many times. The chain combines TRBV28 with TRBJ1-1; D is undetermined. The CDR3 consists of 14 residues. V lost 8 bases to trimming and J lost 0 bases, with 13 bases between them. Germline assignment: CDR1 MDHEN and CDR2 SYDVKM. CDR3 sequence (DNA): TGTGCCAGCGGAACCCATGCCTTGAACACTGAAGCTTTCTTT. The encoded protein is CASGTHALNTEAFF.

This clonotype was observed at least ten times. CDR3 protein: CSVAGQGSGANVLTF. DNA for the CDR3: TGCAGCGTTGCGGGACAGGGCTCTGGGGCCAACGTCCTGACTTTC. This chain connects TRBV29-1 to TRBJ2-6; TRBD1 matches at 9 bases. CDR1 and CDR2 (germline): SQVTM, ANQGSEA. V lost 4 bases, J lost 0 bases, and 1 base stayed unmatched. The CDR3 is 15 amino acids.

This clonotype has a count of ten or more. The CDR3 DNA reads as TGCAGTGCTCCTATCCCAGGGGGGCAAGAGACCCAGTACTTC. This translates into CSAPIPGGQETQYF. The rearrangement uses TRBV20-1 and TRBJ2-5; D may be TRBD1 (7 bases). The CDR3 runs to 14 residues. The V end was cut by 5 bases, the J end by 2 bases, with 15 bases between. From germline, CDR1 is DFQATT and CDR2 SNEGSKA (reference sequence).

This clonotype has at least ten counts. V gene TRBV30 combines with J gene TRBJ1-1, with D uncertain. V gave up 0 bases and J gave up 1 base, with 6 bases separating them. In germline, CDR1 is GTSNPN, CDR2 SVGIG (reference sequence). The CDR3 loop spans 13 amino acids. The CDR3 region is CAWSVFSNTEAFF. The CDR3 region has the DNA TGTGCCTGGAGTGTTTTCTCGAACACTGAAGCTTTCTTT.

This clonotype was seen a few times. The chain uses TRBV7-3 and TRBJ2-3, with D unresolved. The CDR3 totals 14 residues. The V end was cut by 5 bases, the J end by 9 bases, with 18 bases between. Germline V gives CDR1 SGHTA, CDR2 FQGTGA. CDR3 sequence reads: CASSPQDSPRTQYF. CDR3 nucleotide sequence: TGTGCCAGCAGCCCACAAGATTCCCCCCGCACGCAGTATTTT. Together with reference TRBV7-3 and TRBJ2-3, the CDR3 gives the full variable domain: GAGVSQTPSNKVTEKGKYVELRCDPISGHTALYWYRQSLGQGPEFLIYFQGTGAADDSGLPNDRFFAVRPEGSVSTLKIQRTERGDSAVYLCASSPQDSPRTQYFGPGTRLTVL.